The clone carrying this T cell receptor beta chain was seen only once. The antigen remains undetermined. The sample is drawn from a study of T cell responses to AZD1222 COVID-19 vaccine. Overall study context: Researchers grouped second doses given at about 4 or about 12 weeks into one pool. Study-wide points: When two AZD1222 doses had been given, Spike-specific TCR breadth and depth rose.

Sequencing was performed with immunoSEQ multiplex PCR; in TCRdb, only in-frame clones are kept and a portion is missing. Of some 130,000 clones listed, 90% were seen once; the top ten hold about 7%. The CDR3 extends over 15 amino acids. Germline loops: CDR1 SGHDN, CDR2 FVKESK. V lost 8 bases and J lost 1, with 17 bases in between. The sequence was collected from an adult in good health. The gene calls are TRBV14 and TRBJ2-5; maybe TRBD1 (6 bases). This sample comprised peripheral blood, obtained on day 0 of AZD1222 vaccination. The CDR3 sequence: CASSPSVQGQETQYF. The CDR3 DNA reads TGTGCCAGCTCCCCCTCGGTACAGGGCCAAGAGACCCAGTACTTC.